This section outlines one TCR beta chain sequence together with its context. Its antigen is still unknown. Trimming shortened V by 1 base and J by 0 bases, and 4 bases separated the two germline ends. This CDR3 region has 13 residues. Germline V gene lookup returns CDR1 SGDLS and CDR2 YYNGEE. The entry originates in a study of cytomegalovirus exposure and HLA in healthy donors. Study results and caveats: Among TCR sequences, most were rare, though some public TCRs appeared in many donors. In a later analysis, TCR beta V- and J-gene trimming was associated with a missense DCLRE1C variant. The likely explanation for a cluster of highly shared sequence variants was sequencing artifact. The listing of 150 or so TCR beta chains classed them as cytomegalovirus-associated.

PCR used 60 Vbeta primers and 13 Jbeta primers. Data came from immunoSEQ multiplex PCR; TCRdb stores just in-frame clones and leaves some out. The data show around 94,000 clones, with 84% seen just once and under 2.5% held by the top ten. This clonotype originated in a man aged 18 to 29 in good health and CMV-seronegative. V and J are TRBV9 and TRBJ1-1; no reliable D call. Material: PBMCs. The chain's CDR3 is CASSVSLNTEAFF. The CDR3 region has the DNA TGTGCCAGCAGCGTAAGCCTGAACACTGAAGCTTTCTTT.